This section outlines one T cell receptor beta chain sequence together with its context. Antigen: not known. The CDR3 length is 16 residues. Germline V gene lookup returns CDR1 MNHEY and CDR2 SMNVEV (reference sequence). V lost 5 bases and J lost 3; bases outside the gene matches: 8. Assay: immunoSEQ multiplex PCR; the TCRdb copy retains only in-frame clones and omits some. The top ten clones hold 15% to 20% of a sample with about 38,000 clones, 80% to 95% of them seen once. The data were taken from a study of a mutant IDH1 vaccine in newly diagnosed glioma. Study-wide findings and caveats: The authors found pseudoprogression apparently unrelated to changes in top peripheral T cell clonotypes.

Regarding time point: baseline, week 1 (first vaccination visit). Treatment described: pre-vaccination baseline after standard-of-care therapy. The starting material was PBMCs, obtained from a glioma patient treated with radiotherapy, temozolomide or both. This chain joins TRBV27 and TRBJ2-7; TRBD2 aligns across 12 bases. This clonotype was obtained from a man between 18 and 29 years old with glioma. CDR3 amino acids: CASSVRLAGAYYEQYF. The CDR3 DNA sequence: TGTGCCAGCAGTGTCAGACTAGCGGGAGCTTACTACGAGCAGTACTTC.